These 8 T cell receptor beta chains were all obtained from the same sample, sequenced in a study of OX40 agonist ivuxolimab in advanced cancers. The method was the immunoSEQ multiplex PCR assay. What TCRdb holds here is the immuneACCESS table cut down to in-frame rearrangements. Part of the clones is not present; checked against another copy, under half of the missing clones reflect an unresolved V gene, and the others are unexplained. A total of approximately 110,000 clones appear in this sample, around 93% of them only once. The ten largest clones add up to 0.65% to 0.9% of the sample. Sample: CD4+ or CD8+ T cells sorted from blood, taken in a trial of the OX40 agonist ivuxolimab. Receptor source: an adult with an advanced solid tumor such as melanoma, head and neck, liver or kidney cancer.

The chain is built from TRBV7-6 and TRBJ1-6, with a tentative D call TRBD1 (5 bases). In germline, CDR1 is SGHVS, CDR2 FNYEAQ. The V end was cut by 3 bases, the J end by 7 bases, with 13 bases between. This CDR3 comprises 15 residues. The CDR3 DNA sequence: TGTGCCAGCAGCTTGGGGCTCGGCGGGAATTCACCCCTCCACTTT. Its protein is CASSLGLGGNSPLHF.

The chain combines TRBV9 with TRBJ2-3; 12 bases fit TRBD2. CDR1 is SGDLS, CDR2 YYNGEE, per germline. The V gene end was trimmed by 4 bases and the J gene end by 2 bases; junction bases not matched to a gene: 8. This CDR3 has 17 amino acids. CDR3 residues: CASSKGTSGYLTDTQYF. The CDR3 DNA reads as TGTGCCAGCAGCAAGGGGACTAGCGGGTACCTCACAGATACGCAGTATTTT.

The V call is TRBV7-9, the J call TRBJ2-4, with D perhaps being TRBD1 or TRBD2 (6 bases each). V lost 7 bases and J lost 6, with 16 bases in between. The CDR3 is 14 residues long. Germline V CDR1 and CDR2: SEHNR, FQNEAQ (reference sequence). The CDR3 nucleotides are TGTGCCAGCACCCAAGGGGGGAACGTAAACATTCAGTACTTC. Its translation is CASTQGGNVNIQYF.

The CDR3 reads CASSLGAVHEQFF. CDR3 DNA sequence: TGTGCCAGCAGCTTGGGCGCGGTCCATGAGCAGTTCTTC. The chain combines TRBV5-6 with TRBJ2-1; D not certain. The CDR3 covers 13 residues. V lost 0 bases, J lost 8 bases, and 9 bases lay in between. Looked up from germline, CDR1 is SGHDT and CDR2 is YYEEEE.

On this clone: The sample has other DNA sequences that encode this CDR3 too. This rearrangement joins TRBV9 to TRBJ2-2; D gene ambiguous. V was pared by 2 bases and J by 0 bases, with 8 bases between. CDR1 and CDR2 from the germline V gene are SGDLS and YYNGEE. The CDR3 runs 15 residues. CDR3 nucleotides: TGTGCCAGCAGCGTCCAGGTCGCGAACACCGGGGAGCTGTTTTTT. Translation gives CASSVQVANTGELFF.

The gene calls are TRBV9 and TRBJ2-7; TRBD1 agrees at 9 bases. Germline lookup yields CDR1 SGDLS and CDR2 YYNGEE. Germline trimming cut 4 bases from V and 2 bases from J; bases unmatched to any gene: 7. The CDR3 extends over 15 amino acids. CDR3 sequence (DNA): TGTGCCAGCAGCCCTGGACAGGGGACAGCCTACGAGCAGTACTTC. The encoded protein is CASSPGQGTAYEQYF.

V and J are TRBV27 and TRBJ1-2; D might be TRBD1 (6 bases). There are 14 residues in the CDR3. Germline V gives CDR1 MNHEY, CDR2 SMNVEV (reference sequence). Deletions cut 0 bases from V and 4 bases from J, with 9 bases between. CDR3 region: CASSLSGGIYGYTF. For the CDR3, the DNA is TGTGCCAGCAGTTTATCGGGGGGCATCTATGGCTACACCTTC.

This chain connects TRBV18 to TRBJ1-2, with unresolved D. Trimming pared 1 base from V and 2 bases from J, leaving 8 bases between. The germline gives CDR1 KGHSH, CDR2 LQKENI. The CDR3 loop spans 14 amino acids. The DNA of the CDR3 is TGTGCCAGCTCACCACAGGGCCTCAACTATGGCTACACCTTC. This gives the protein CASSPQGLNYGYTF. The full variable domain, completed using reference TRBV18 and TRBJ1-2, is NAGVMQNPRHLVRRRGQEARLRCSPMKGHSHVYWYRQLPEEGLKFMVYLQKENIIDESGMPKERFSAEFPKEGPSILRIQQVVRGDSAAYFCASSPQGLNYGYTFGSGTRLTVV.